The rows below give T cell receptor beta chains drawn from one sample of a study of blood T cell repertoires in COVID-19. TCRdb keeps only in-frame clones here, not all; method: immunoSEQ multiplex PCR. This table has 100,000 to 150,000 clones, 70% to 90% appearing once. The sequenced sample was peripheral blood. The source of these receptors is a woman of 80 years or more with acute or convalescent COVID-19. Each CDR3 is given with its conserved first and last residue. The D gene is left open where the match is weak. Clone size, where shown, is once, few, many, or a class for clones that have expanded.

clone_size	d_call	v_call	j_call	cdr3_aa	cdr3_nt
.	.	TRBV7-2	TRBJ2-2	CASSLAGVSTGELFF	TGTGCCAGCAGCTTAGCGGGAGTCTCCACCGGGGAGCTGTTTTTT
.	.	TRBV5-4	TRBJ2-7	CASRNWEDEQYF	TGTGCCAGCAGAAACTGGGAGGACGAGCAGTACTTC
.	.	TRBV5-4	TRBJ2-2	CASSLRKPHGAGELFF	TGTGCCAGCAGCTTGAGGAAACCGCACGGGGCCGGGGAGCTGTTTTTT
.	.	TRBV5-1	TRBJ2-5	CASSLALGSRETQYF	TGCGCCAGCAGCTTGGCTTTAGGGAGCAGGGAGACCCAGTACTTC
.	.	TRBV4-1	TRBJ2-3	CASSQGRTSTDTQYF	TGCGCCAGCAGCCAGGGAAGGACTAGCACAGATACGCAGTATTTT
.	.	TRBV6-5	TRBJ2-3	CASTADTQYF	TGTGCCAGCACGGCAGATACGCAGTATTTT
.	.	TRBV6-5	TRBJ2-3	CASRRRATSTDTQYF	TGTGCCAGCAGACGGAGGGCAACTAGCACAGATACGCAGTATTTT
few	TRBD2	TRBV6-1	TRBJ2-3	CASSETSGGFTDTQYF	TGTGCCAGCAGTGAGACTAGCGGGGGTTTCACAGATACGCAGTATTTT
.	TRBD2	TRBV11-2	TRBJ2-7	CASSPGLAGRYEQYF	TGTGCCAGCAGCCCTGGACTAGCGGGACGCTATGAGCAGTACTTC
once	.	TRBV11-3	TRBJ2-2	CASSLDPGSGELFF	TGTGCCAGCAGCTTAGATCCGGGATCCGGGGAGCTGTTTTTT
.	TRBD2	TRBV24-1	TRBJ2-1	CATSDVAGANEQFF	TGTGCCACCAGTGATGTGGCGGGAGCGAATGAGCAGTTCTTC
.	.	TRBV6-5	TRBJ1-5	CASSSNSIQPQHF	TGTGCCAGCAGTTCGAACAGTATTCAGCCCCAGCATTTT
.	.	TRBV28	TRBJ1-1	CASSRAAVEAFF	TGTGCCAGCAGTCGGGCAGCGGTTGAAGCTTTCTTT
.	TRBD2	TRBV19	TRBJ2-2	CASSSGRATTGELFF	TGTGCCAGTAGTAGCGGGAGAGCGACCACCGGGGAGCTGTTTTTT
.	TRBD1	TRBV28	TRBJ1-1	CASRTGTGARDTEAFF	TGTGCCAGCAGAACCGGGACAGGGGCCCGTGACACTGAAGCTTTCTTT
.	.	TRBV7-9	TRBJ2-2	CASIKSWGDTGELFF	TGTGCCAGCATTAAATCCTGGGGAGACACCGGGGAGCTGTTTTTT
once	.	TRBV28	TRBJ2-1	CASTQGSYNEQFF	TGTGCCAGCACCCAGGGCTCCTACAATGAGCAGTTCTTC
.	TRBD1	TRBV7-9	TRBJ1-1	CASSPGQGARAFF	TGTGCCAGCAGCCCAGGACAGGGGGCTAGAGCTTTCTTT
.	.	TRBV7-2	TRBJ2-3	CASSGWGRRTDTQYF	TGTGCCAGCAGCGGGTGGGGCCGAAGGACAGATACGCAGTATTTT
.	.	TRBV28	TRBJ1-2	CASTEENYGYTF	TGTGCCAGCACGGAGGAAAACTATGGCTACACCTTC
.	TRBD1	TRBV7-9	TRBJ1-5	CASSAGQGFNQPQHF	TGTGCCAGCAGCGCCGGACAGGGCTTCAATCAGCCCCAGCATTTT
once	.	TRBV4-3	TRBJ2-3	CASSQGGSGGTDTQYF	TGCGCCAGCAGCCAAGGGGGCTCTGGAGGGACAGATACGCAGTATTTT
.	.	TRBV2	TRBJ2-4	CASSGSGTKNIQYF	TGTGCCAGCAGTGGATCAGGAACCAAAAACATTCAGTACTTC
.	TRBD1	TRBV4-1	TRBJ1-5	CASSQRWTGTSYSNQPQHF	TGCGCCAGCAGCCAACGGTGGACAGGGACTTCCTATAGCAATCAGCCCCAGCATTTT
.	.	TRBV2	TRBJ2-3	CASTPRGTSTDTQYF	TGTGCCAGCACCCCGAGAGGGACTAGCACAGATACGCAGTATTTT